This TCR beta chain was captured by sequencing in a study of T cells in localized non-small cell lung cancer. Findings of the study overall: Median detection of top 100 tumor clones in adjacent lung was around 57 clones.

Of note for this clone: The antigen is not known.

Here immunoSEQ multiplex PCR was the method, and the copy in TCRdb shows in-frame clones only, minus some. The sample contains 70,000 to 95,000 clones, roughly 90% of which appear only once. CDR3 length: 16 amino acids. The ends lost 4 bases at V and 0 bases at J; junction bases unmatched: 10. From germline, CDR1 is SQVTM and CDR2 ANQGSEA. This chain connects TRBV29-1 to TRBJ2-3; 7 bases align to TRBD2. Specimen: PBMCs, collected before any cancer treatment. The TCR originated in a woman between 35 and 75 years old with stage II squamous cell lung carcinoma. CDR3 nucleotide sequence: TGCAGCGTTGGGTCCGGGAGGCGAGCTAGCACAGATACGCAGTATTTT. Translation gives CSVGSGRRASTDTQYF.